This is a list of T cell receptor beta chains from one sample in a study of blood T cell repertoires in COVID-19. Repertoires were generated with immunoSEQ multiplex PCR, while TCRdb's copy carries only in-frame clones and drops some. The table includes 60,000 to 70,000 clones, approximately 86% detected once. The material sequenced was peripheral blood. The receptors were gathered from a woman older than 75 with active COVID-19. CDR3s include the opening cysteine and the closing phenylalanine or tryptophan. Each record gives: V gene, clone size, J gene, CDR3 length, D gene, CDR3 protein, CDR3 DNA. D genes are given only for firm matches. Size tells how often a clone was seen (once, few, many) or the class of an expanded clone, and some rows leave it out.

>TRBV7-2|once|TRBJ1-2|18|-
CASSLAGGISGLNYGYTF
TGTGCCAGCAGCTTAGCGGGGGGGATTTCGGGGTTGAACTATGGCTACACCTTC
>TRBV18|-|TRBJ1-1|15|-
CASSPIRVENTEAFF
TGTGCCAGCTCACCTATCAGGGTAGAGAACACTGAAGCTTTCTTT
>TRBV5-4|-|TRBJ2-7|15|TRBD2
CASSIGLDPVYEQYF
TGTGCCAGCAGCATCGGACTAGACCCCGTCTACGAGCAGTACTTC
>TRBV6-2/TRBV6-3|once|TRBJ2-2|12|-
CASSYSGGELFF
TGTGCCAGCAGTTATTCGGGAGGGGAGCTGTTTTTT
>TRBV3-1/TRBV3-2|-|TRBJ2-1|15|-
CASSLAGLNHNEQFF
TGTGCCAGCAGCCTGGCGGGACTTAACCACAATGAGCAGTTCTTC
>TRBV7-3|-|TRBJ1-1|14|TRBD1
CASSPGTAPTEAFF
TGTGCCAGCAGCCCGGGGACAGCCCCCACTGAAGCTTTCTTT
>TRBV5-1|-|TRBJ1-4|13|-
CASAQGAAEKLFF
TGCGCCAGCGCCCAAGGGGCTGCGGAAAAACTGTTTTTT
>TRBV6-5|-|TRBJ1-2|15|TRBD1
CASSRRQGRYYGYTF
TGTGCCAGCAGTAGAAGACAGGGGAGGTACTATGGCTACACCTTC
>TRBV19|-|TRBJ1-5|15|TRBD1
CASSTRQGGNQPQHF
TGTGCCAGTAGTACGCGACAGGGGGGAAATCAGCCCCAGCATTTT
>TRBV6-1|-|TRBJ2-2|16|-
CASSEFWGLDTGELFF
TGTGCCAGCAGTGAATTCTGGGGGCTAGACACCGGGGAGCTGTTTTTT
>TRBV30|-|TRBJ2-7|12|-
CAWAHSIYEQYF
TGTGCCTGGGCGCACAGCATCTACGAGCAGTACTTC
>TRBV5-6|once|TRBJ1-1|15|-
CASSLSLTAGTEAFF
TGTGCCAGCAGCTTGTCGCTGACCGCAGGCACTGAAGCTTTCTTT
>TRBV3-1/TRBV3-2|-|TRBJ2-5|15|-
CASSQERGWQETQYF
TGTGCCAGCAGCCAAGAACGAGGGTGGCAAGAGACCCAGTACTTC
>TRBV5-1|-|TRBJ2-2|17|TRBD1
CASSPTGTGSVTGELFF
TGCGCCAGCAGCCCGACGGGGACAGGGTCGGTCACCGGGGAGCTGTTTTTT
>TRBV7-3|-|TRBJ1-1|15|-
CASSLYGDADTEAFF
TGTGCCAGCAGCTTATATGGAGATGCGGACACTGAAGCTTTCTTT
>TRBV6-4|-|TRBJ2-3|15|TRBD2
CASSDSGAGADTQYF
TGTGCCAGCAGTGACTCGGGAGCGGGGGCAGATACGCAGTATTTT
>TRBV6-6|once|TRBJ2-7|15|TRBD1
CASSYSKGAFYEQYF
TGTGCCAGCAGTTACTCGAAGGGGGCGTTCTACGAGCAGTACTTC
>TRBV13|-|TRBJ2-7|14|-
CASSPKPRDYEQYF
TGTGCCAGCAGCCCCAAGCCACGAGACTACGAGCAGTACTTC
>TRBV18|-|TRBJ1-6|14|-
CASSPVMTHSPLHF
TGTGCCAGCTCCCCAGTGATGACACATTCACCCCTCCACTTT
>TRBV24-1|-|TRBJ2-3|17|TRBD2
CATSTPRSSGSPETQYF
TGTGCCACCAGCACGCCCCGGAGTAGCGGGTCCCCGGAGACGCAGTATTTT
>TRBV27|few|TRBJ2-7|15|TRBD2
CASSPRPAGDYEQYF
TGTGCCAGCAGTCCACGCCCAGCGGGGGATTACGAGCAGTACTTC
>TRBV6-1|-|TRBJ2-7|14|-
CASSEVGSGYEQYF
TGTGCCAGCAGTGAGGTGGGATCGGGATACGAGCAGTACTTC
>TRBV5-4|-|TRBJ1-2|14|-
CASRFTGGKYGYTF
TGTGCCAGCAGATTTACAGGTGGGAAATATGGCTACACCTTC
>TRBV4-3|-|TRBJ1-4|16|-
CASSQDYGASNEKLFF
TGCGCCAGCAGCCAAGATTATGGGGCCTCTAATGAAAAACTGTTTTTT
>TRBV7-2|-|TRBJ2-7|15|-
CASSLSRGASYEQYF
TGTGCCAGCAGCTTAAGCAGGGGTGCCTCCTACGAGCAGTACTTC
>TRBV5-1|-|TRBJ2-1|16|-
CASSLASRGPYNEQFF
TGCGCCAGCAGCTTGGCCTCGCGGGGGCCCTACAATGAGCAGTTCTTC
>TRBV28|-|TRBJ1-2|13|TRBD1
CASSLAGGYGYTF
TGTGCCAGCAGTTTAGCAGGGGGCTATGGCTACACCTTC
>TRBV9|-|TRBJ2-3|15|-
CASSVASGGVDTQYF
TGTGCCAGCAGCGTAGCCTCGGGGGGCGTGGATACGCAGTATTTT
>TRBV5-4|-|TRBJ2-1|15|TRBD2
CASSLVLAGANEQFF
TGTGCCAGCAGCTTGGTGTTAGCGGGGGCTAATGAGCAGTTCTTC
>TRBV11-2|-|TRBJ1-1|14|-
CASSYSQGHTEAFF
TGTGCCAGCAGCTACTCCCAGGGTCACACTGAAGCTTTCTTT
>TRBV7-6|-|TRBJ2-5|14|-
CASSLTGNQETQYF
TGTGCCAGCAGCTTAACAGGGAACCAAGAGACCCAGTACTTC
>TRBV9|-|TRBJ2-2|20|TRBD2
CASSGRNRLAGGWNTGELFF
TGTGCCAGCAGCGGGCGGAATAGGCTAGCGGGGGGCTGGAACACCGGGGAGCTGTTTTTT
>TRBV7-8|-|TRBJ1-2|13|TRBD1
CASSPLTGDGYTF
TGTGCCAGCAGCCCACTCACAGGGGATGGCTACACCTTC
>TRBV29-1|-|TRBJ2-7|17|TRBD1
CSVAGNFGTDGTYEQYF
TGCAGCGTTGCCGGGAACTTCGGGACAGACGGTACCTACGAGCAGTACTTC
>TRBV11-1|-|TRBJ1-2|13|-
CASSPAGAYGYTF
TGTGCCAGCAGCCCGGCAGGGGCCTATGGCTACACCTTC
>TRBV3-1/TRBV3-2|-|TRBJ2-1|14|TRBD2
CASSPYSGGDEQFF
TGTGCCAGCAGCCCCTATAGCGGGGGGGATGAGCAGTTCTTC
>TRBV29-1|-|TRBJ2-3|16|-
CSVEEVGTGFFDTQYF
TGCAGCGTTGAAGAAGTGGGGACTGGCTTTTTCGATACGCAGTATTTT
>TRBV7-9|once|TRBJ2-1|16|TRBD1
CASSFLGQGAIGEQFF
TGTGCCAGCAGCTTCCTCGGACAGGGGGCGATCGGTGAGCAGTTCTTC
>TRBV5-1|-|TRBJ2-5|15|-
CASSLGVSPRETQYF
TGCGCCAGCAGCTTGGGGGTCAGTCCCAGGGAGACCCAGTACTTC
>TRBV3-1/TRBV3-2|-|TRBJ2-7|11|-
CASSQDGEQYF
TGTGCTAGCAGCCAAGACGGCGAGCAGTACTTC
>TRBV3-1/TRBV3-2|-|TRBJ2-5|12|-
CASSRRDETQYF
TGTGCCAGCAGCCGGAGGGACGAGACCCAGTACTTC
>TRBV25-1|-|TRBJ1-3|15|-
CASSETRAGGNTIYF
TGTGCCAGCAGTGAAACGAGGGCAGGTGGAAACACCATATATTTT
>TRBV21-1|-|TRBJ2-7|15|-
CASSTPGHTFYEQYF
TGTGCCAGCAGCACTCCGGGACACACCTTCTACGAGCAGTACTTC
>TRBV24-1|-|TRBJ2-5|13|-
CATSAAARETQYF
TGTGCCACCAGTGCGGCAGCTAGGGAGACCCAGTACTTC
>TRBV5-1|-|TRBJ1-4|15|TRBD1
CASSDGQGANEKLFF
TGCGCCAGCAGCGATGGACAGGGGGCTAATGAAAAACTGTTTTTT
>TRBV11-3|-|TRBJ2-5|11|-
CASSLGGTQYF
TGTGCCAGCAGCTTGGGGGGGACCCAGTACTTC
>TRBV27|few|TRBJ1-5|15|-
CASSLRGAGNQPQHF
TGTGCCAGCAGTTTAAGAGGGGCGGGGAATCAGCCCCAGCATTTT
>TRBV30|-|TRBJ1-6|14|-
CAWSLLGGRSPLHF
TGTGCCTGGAGTCTCCTCGGGGGGAGGTCACCCCTCCACTTT
>TRBV9|-|TRBJ2-1|15|TRBD2
CASSPAGEGYNEQFF
TGTGCCAGCAGCCCAGCGGGGGAAGGGTACAATGAGCAGTTCTTC
>TRBV7-8|-|TRBJ1-2|15|TRBD1
CASSSQGAGDGGYTF
TGTGCCAGCAGCAGTCAGGGGGCAGGGGATGGTGGCTACACCTTC
>TRBV28|-|TRBJ2-2|15|-
CASTGVRVWAGELFF
TGTGCCAGCACCGGTGTGAGGGTATGGGCCGGGGAGCTGTTTTTT
>TRBV18|-|TRBJ1-1|14|TRBD1
CASSSDRGHAVAFF
TGTGCCAGCTCTTCGGACAGGGGGCATGCCGTAGCTTTCTTT
>TRBV10-3|-|TRBJ2-4|13|-
CAVRWEAKNIQYF
TGTGCCGTACGGTGGGAGGCCAAAAACATTCAGTACTTC
>TRBV4-1|few|TRBJ2-3|16|-
CASSHIGGAITDTQYF
TGCGCCAGCAGCCACATCGGCGGGGCCATCACAGATACGCAGTATTTT
>TRBV6-2/TRBV6-3|-|TRBJ2-3|14|TRBD2
CASRRGGLTDTQYF
TGTGCCAGCCGCCGGGGGGGATTGACAGATACGCAGTATTTT
>TRBV10-3|once|TRBJ1-6|14|TRBD1
CAISPDRGDSPLHF
TGTGCCATCAGTCCCGACAGGGGTGATTCACCCCTCCACTTT